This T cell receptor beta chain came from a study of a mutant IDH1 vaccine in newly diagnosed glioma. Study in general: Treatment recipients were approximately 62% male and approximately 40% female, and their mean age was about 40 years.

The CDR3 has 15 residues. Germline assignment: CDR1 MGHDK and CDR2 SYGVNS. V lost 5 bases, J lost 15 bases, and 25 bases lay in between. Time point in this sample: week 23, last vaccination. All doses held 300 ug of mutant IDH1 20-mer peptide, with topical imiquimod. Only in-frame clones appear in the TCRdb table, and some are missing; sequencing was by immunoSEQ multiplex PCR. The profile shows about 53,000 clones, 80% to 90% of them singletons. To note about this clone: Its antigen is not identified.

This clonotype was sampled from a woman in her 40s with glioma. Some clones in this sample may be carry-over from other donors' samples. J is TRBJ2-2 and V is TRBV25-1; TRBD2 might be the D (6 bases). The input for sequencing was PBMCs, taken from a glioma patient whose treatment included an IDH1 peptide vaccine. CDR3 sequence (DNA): TGTGCCAGCAGTCCAAGGGCGGGGAACACCGGGACGATGTTTTTT. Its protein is CASSPRAGNTGTMFF.